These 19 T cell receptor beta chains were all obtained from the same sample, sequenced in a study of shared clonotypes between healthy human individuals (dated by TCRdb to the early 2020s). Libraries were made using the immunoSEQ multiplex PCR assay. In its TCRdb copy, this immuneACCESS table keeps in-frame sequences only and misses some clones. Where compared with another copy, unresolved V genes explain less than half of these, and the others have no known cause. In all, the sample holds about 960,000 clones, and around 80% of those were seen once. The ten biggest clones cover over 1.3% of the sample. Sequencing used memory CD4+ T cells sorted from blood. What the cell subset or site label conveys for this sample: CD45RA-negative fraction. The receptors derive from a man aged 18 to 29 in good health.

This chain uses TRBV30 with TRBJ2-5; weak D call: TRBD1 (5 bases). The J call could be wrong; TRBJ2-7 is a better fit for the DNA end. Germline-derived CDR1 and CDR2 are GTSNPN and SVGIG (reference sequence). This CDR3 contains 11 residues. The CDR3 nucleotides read TGTGCCTGGACTGGCAGGGACGAGCAGTACTTC. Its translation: CAWTGRDEQYF.

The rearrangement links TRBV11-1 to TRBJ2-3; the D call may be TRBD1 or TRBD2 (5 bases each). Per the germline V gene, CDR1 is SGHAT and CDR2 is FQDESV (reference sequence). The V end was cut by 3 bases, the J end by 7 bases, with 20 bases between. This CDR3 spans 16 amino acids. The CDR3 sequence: CASSFGSGAPDYTQYF. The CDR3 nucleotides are TGTGCCAGCAGCTTTGGTTCCGGGGCTCCGGACTATACGCAGTATTTT.

In DNA, the CDR3 is TGTGCCAGCAGCTTTAGCAGAAATGAGCAGTTCTTC. Its translation is CASSFSRNEQFF. V usage is TRBV11-2 and J usage is TRBJ2-1; D unresolved. The germline gives CDR1 SGHAT, CDR2 FQNNGV. V was clipped by 3 bases and J by 7 bases, with 7 bases between them. This CDR3 is 12 amino acids long.

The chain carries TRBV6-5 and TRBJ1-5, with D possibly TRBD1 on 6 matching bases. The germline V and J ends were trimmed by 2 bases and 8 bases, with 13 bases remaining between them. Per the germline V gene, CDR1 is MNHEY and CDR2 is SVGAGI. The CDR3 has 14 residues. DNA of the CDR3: TGTGCCAGCAGTTACGGTCAGGGGAGGGAGCCCCAGCATTTT. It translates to CASSYGQGREPQHF.

For the CDR3, the DNA is TGTGCCAGCAGCGAGGGACTTTACTACGAGCAGTACTTC. Translation gives CASSEGLYYEQYF. The V gene is TRBV7-2, the J gene TRBJ2-7, with D perhaps matching TRBD2 (6 bases). Trimming removed 5 bases at V and 3 bases at J, with 11 bases between. The V gene's germline CDR1 is SGHTA and CDR2 FQGNSA. This CDR3 has 13 residues.

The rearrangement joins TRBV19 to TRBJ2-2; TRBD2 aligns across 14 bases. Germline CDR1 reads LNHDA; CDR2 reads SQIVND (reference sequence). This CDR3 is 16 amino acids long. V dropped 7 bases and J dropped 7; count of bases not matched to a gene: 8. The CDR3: CASIPTSGRAVGELFF. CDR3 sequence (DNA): TGTGCCAGTATCCCGACTAGCGGGAGGGCGGTCGGGGAGCTGTTTTTT.

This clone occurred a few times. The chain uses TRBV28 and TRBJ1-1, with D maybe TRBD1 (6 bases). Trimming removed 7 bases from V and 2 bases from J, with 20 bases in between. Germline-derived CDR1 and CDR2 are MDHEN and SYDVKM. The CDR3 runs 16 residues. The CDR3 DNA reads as TGTGCCAGCAACTGGGGGGGGCTTGCGGGCAACACTGAAGCTTTCTTT. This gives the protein CASNWGGLAGNTEAFF.

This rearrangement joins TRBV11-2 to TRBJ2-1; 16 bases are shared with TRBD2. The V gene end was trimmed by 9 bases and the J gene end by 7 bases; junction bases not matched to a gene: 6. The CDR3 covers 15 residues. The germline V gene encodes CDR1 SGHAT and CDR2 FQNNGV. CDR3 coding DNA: TGTGCCAGTACCGGGACTAGCGGGGGGGCTAATGAGCAGTTCTTC. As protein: CASTGTSGGANEQFF.

The CDR3 is CASSDSAWGSYEQYF. The CDR3 bases are TGCGCCAGCAGTGACTCCGCCTGGGGCTCCTACGAGCAGTACTTC. The J gene is TRBJ2-7, the V gene TRBV10-2; no clear D gene. Per germline, CDR1 WSHSY and CDR2 SAAADI. The CDR3 contains 15 residues. Trimming removed 3 bases from V and 0 bases from J, with 12 bases in between.

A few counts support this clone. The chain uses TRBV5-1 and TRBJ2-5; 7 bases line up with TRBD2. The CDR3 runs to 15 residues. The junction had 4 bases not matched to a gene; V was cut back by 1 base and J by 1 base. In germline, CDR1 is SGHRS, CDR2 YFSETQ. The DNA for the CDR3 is TGCGCCAGCAGCTTGATCGGGACTATCCAAGAGACCCAGTACTTC. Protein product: CASSLIGTIQETQYF.

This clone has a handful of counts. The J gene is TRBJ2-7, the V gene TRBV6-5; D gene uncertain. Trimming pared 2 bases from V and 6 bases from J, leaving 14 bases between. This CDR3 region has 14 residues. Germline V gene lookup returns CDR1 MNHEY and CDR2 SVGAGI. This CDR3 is CASSYRAPAAEQYF. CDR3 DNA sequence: TGTGCCAGCAGTTACCGGGCGCCCGCCGCCGAGCAGTACTTC.

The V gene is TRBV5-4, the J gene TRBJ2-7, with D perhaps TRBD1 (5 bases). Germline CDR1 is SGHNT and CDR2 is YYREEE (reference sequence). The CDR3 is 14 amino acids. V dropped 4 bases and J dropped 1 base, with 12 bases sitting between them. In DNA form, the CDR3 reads TGTGCCAGCAGCAGGGGCCCAGAGTCCTACGAGCAGTACTTC. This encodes CASSRGPESYEQYF.

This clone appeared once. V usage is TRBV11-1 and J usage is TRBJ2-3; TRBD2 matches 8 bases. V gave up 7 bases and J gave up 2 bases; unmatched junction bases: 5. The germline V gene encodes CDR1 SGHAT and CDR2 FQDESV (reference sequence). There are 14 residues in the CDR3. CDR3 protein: CASTRGGPTDTQYF. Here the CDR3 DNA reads TGTGCCAGCACCCGGGGGGGCCCCACAGATACGCAGTATTTT.

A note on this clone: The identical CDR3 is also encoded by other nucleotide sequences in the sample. The CDR3 reads CASSSQGGDEQFF. The DNA of the CDR3 is TGCGCCAGCAGCTCCCAGGGGGGGGATGAGCAGTTCTTC. The chain joins TRBV5-1 to TRBJ2-1; D assignment may be TRBD1 or TRBD2 (7 bases each). The germline V gene encodes CDR1 SGHRS and CDR2 YFSETQ. CDR3 size: 13 residues. The germline V and J ends were trimmed by 3 bases and 8 bases, with 12 bases remaining between them.

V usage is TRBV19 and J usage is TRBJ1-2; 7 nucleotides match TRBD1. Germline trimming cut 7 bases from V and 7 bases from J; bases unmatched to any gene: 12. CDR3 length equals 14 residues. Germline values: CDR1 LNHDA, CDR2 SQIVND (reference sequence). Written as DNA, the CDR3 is TGTGCCAGTATTCAGACAGGGCGGGCTTCTGGCTACACCTTC. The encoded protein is CASIQTGRASGYTF.

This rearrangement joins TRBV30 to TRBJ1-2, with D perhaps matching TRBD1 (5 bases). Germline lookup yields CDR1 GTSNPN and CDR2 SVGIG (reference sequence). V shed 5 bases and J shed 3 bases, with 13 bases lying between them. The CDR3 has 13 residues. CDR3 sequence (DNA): TGTGCCTGGGGAGGTCAGGGCTACTATGGCTACACCTTC. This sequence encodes CAWGGQGYYGYTF.

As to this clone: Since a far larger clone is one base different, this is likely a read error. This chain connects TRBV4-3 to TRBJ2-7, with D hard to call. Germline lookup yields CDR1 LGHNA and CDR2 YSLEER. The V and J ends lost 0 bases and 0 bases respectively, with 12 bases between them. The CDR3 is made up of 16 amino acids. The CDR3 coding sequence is TGCGCCAGCAGCCAAGAGTGGATTTTCAGCTCCTACGAGCAGTACTTC. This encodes CASSQEWIFSSYEQYF.

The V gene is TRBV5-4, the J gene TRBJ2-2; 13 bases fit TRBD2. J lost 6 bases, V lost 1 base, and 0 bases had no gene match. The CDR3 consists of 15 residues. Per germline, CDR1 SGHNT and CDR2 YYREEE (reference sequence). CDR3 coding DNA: TGTGCCAGCAGCTTGACTAGCGGGGGGGCCGGGGAGCTGTTTTTT. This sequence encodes CASSLTSGGAGELFF.

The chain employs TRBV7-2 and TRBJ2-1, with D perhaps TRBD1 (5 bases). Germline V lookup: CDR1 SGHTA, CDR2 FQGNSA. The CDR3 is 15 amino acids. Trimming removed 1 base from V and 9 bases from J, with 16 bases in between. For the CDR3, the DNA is TGTGCCAGCAGCTTAGGGACAACCTACAAGGGTGAGCAGTTCTTC. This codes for CASSLGTTYKGEQFF.